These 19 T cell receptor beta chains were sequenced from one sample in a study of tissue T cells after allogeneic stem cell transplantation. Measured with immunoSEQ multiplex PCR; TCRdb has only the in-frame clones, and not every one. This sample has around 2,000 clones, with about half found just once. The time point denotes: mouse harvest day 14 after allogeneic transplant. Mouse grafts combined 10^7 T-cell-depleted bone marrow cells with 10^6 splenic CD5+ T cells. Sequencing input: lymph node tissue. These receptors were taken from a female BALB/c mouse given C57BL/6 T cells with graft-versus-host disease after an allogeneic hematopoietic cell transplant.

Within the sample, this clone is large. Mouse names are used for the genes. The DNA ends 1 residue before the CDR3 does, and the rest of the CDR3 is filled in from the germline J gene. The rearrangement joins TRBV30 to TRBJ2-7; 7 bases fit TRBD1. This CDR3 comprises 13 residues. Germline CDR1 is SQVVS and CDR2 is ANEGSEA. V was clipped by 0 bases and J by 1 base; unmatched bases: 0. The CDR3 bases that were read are TGTAGTTCTAGAGAGGACAGGTCCTATGAACAGTAC. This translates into CSSREDRSYEQY. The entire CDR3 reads CSSREDRSYEQYF.

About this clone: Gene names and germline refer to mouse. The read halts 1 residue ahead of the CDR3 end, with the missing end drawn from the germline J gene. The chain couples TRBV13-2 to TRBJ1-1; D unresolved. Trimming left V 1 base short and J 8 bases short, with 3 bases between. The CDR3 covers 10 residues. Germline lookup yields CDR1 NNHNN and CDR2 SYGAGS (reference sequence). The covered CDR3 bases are TGTGCCAGCGGTGATTGGGAAGTCTTC. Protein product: CASGDWEVF. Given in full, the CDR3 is CASGDWEVFF.

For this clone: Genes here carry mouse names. The CDR3 is CASSLDWVSAETLYF. Partial CDR3 DNA: TGTGCCAGCAGCTTGGACTGGGTTAGTGCAGAAACGCTGTAT. The rearrangement joins TRBV3 to TRBJ2-3; 8 nucleotides match TRBD2. The read terminates 1 residue ahead of where the CDR3 ends, so the germline J gene completes it. Germline V CDR1 and CDR2: SNHLY, FYNGKV (reference sequence). The CDR3 loop spans 15 amino acids. The V and J ends lost 3 bases and 0 bases, in that order; junction bases with no gene match: 2.

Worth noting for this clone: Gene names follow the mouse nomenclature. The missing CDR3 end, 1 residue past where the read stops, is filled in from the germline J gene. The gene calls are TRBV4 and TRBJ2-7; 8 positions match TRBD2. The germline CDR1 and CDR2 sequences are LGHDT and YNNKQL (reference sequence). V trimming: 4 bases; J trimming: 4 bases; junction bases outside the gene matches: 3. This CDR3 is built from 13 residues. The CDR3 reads CASSLNWGYEQYF. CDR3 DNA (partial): TGTGCCAGCAGCTTAAACTGGGGGTATGAACAGTAC.

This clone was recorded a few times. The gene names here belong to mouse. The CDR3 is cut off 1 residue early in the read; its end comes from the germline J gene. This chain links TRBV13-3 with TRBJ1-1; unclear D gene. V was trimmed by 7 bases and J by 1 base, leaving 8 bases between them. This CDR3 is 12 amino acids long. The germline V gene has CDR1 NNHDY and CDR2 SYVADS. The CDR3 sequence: CASRRQNTEVFF. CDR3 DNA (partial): TGTGCCAGCCGACGACAAAACACAGAAGTCTTC.

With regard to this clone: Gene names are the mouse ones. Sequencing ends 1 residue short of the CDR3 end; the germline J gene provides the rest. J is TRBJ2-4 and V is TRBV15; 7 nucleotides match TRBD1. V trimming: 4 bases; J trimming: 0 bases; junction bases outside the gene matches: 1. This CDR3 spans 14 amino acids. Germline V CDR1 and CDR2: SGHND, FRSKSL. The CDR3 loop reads CASSWDRSQNTLYF. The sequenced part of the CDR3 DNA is TGTGCCAGCAGTTGGGACAGAAGTCAAAACACCTTGTAC.

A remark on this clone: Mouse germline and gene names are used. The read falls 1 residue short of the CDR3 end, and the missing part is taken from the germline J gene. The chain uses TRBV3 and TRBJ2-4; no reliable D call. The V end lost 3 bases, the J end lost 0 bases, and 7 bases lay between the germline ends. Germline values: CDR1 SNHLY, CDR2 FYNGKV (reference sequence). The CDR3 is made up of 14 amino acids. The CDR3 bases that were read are TGTGCCAGCAGCTTGACAACTAGTCAAAACACCTTGTAC. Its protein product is CASSLTTSQNTLY. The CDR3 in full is CASSLTTSQNTLYF.

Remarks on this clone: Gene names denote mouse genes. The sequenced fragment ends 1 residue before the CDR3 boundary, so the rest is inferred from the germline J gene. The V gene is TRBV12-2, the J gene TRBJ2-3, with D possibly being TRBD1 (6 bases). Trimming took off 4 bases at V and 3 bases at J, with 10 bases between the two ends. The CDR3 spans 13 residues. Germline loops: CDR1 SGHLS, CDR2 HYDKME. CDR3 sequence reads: CASSRTGAETLYF. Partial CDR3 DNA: TGTGCCAGCTCCCGTACAGGGGCAGAAACGCTGTAT.

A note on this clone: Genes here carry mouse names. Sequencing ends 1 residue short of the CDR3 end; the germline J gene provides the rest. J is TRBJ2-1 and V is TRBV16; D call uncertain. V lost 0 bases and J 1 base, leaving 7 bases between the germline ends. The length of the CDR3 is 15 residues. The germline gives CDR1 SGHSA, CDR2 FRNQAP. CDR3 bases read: TGTGCAAGCAGCTTAGAACGGGAGAACTATGCTGAGCAGTTC. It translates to CASSLERENYAEQF. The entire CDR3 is CASSLERENYAEQFF.

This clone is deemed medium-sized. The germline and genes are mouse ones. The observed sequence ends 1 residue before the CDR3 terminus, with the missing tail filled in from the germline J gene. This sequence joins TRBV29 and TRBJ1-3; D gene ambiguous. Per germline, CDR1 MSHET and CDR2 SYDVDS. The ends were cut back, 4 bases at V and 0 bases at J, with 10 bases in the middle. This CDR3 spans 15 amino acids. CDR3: CASSWVSHSGNTLYF. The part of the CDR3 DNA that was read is TGTGCTAGCAGTTGGGTCAGTCATTCTGGAAATACGCTCTAT.

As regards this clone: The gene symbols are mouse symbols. Incomplete CDR3 DNA: TGTGCCAGCAGCCAAGCCCAGAGTAACAACCAGGCTCCGCTT. Protein sequence: CASSQAQSNNQAPL. In full, the CDR3 is CASSQAQSNNQAPLF. The V gene is TRBV2, the J gene TRBJ1-5; no firm D call. The missing CDR3 end, 1 residue past where the read stops, is filled in from the germline J gene. Germline V gives CDR1 LGHNA, CDR2 YSYQKL. Trimming cost V 1 base and J 0 bases, with 7 bases left between them. This CDR3 is 15 amino acids long.

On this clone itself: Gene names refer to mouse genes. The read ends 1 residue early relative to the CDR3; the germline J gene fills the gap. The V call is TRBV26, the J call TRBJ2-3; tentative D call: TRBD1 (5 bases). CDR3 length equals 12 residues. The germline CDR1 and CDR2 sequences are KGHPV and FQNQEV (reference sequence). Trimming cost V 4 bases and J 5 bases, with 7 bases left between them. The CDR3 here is CASSHRGETLYF. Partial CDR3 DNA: TGTGCCAGCAGTCATAGGGGAGAAACGCTGTAT.

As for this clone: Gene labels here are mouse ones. The CDR3 spells CASSTYEQYF. CDR3 bases read: TGTGCAAGCAGCACTTATGAACAGTAC. The chain couples TRBV16 to TRBJ2-7; D is ambiguous. Read sequence stops 1 residue before the CDR3 end, and the germline J gene provides the missing end. V dropped 5 bases and J dropped 4 bases, with 3 bases sitting between them. This CDR3 region has 10 residues. Germline V gene lookup returns CDR1 SGHSA and CDR2 FRNQAP.

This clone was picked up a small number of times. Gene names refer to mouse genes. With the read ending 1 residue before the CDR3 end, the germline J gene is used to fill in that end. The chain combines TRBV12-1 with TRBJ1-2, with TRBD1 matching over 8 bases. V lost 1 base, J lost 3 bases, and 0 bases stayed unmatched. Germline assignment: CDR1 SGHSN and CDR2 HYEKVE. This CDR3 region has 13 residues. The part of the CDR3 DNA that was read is TGTGCCAGCTCTCTGACAGGGGACTCCGACTACACC. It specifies CASSLTGDSDYT. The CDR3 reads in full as CASSLTGDSDYTF.

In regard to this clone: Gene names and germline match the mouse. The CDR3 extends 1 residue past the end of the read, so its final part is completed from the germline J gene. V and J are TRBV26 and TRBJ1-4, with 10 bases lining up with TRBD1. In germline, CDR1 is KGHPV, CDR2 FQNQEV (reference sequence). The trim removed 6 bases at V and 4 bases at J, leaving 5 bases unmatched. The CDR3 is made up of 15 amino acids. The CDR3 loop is CASSGGQGFNERLFF. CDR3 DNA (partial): TGTGCCAGCAGCGGGGGACAGGGGTTCAACGAAAGATTATTT.

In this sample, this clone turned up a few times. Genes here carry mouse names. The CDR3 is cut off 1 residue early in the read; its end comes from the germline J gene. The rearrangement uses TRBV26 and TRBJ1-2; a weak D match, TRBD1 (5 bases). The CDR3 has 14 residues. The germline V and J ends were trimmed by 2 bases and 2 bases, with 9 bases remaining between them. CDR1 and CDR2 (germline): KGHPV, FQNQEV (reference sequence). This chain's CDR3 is CASSLMAGNSDYTF. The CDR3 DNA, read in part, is TGTGCCAGCAGTCTGATGGCAGGGAACTCCGACTACACC.

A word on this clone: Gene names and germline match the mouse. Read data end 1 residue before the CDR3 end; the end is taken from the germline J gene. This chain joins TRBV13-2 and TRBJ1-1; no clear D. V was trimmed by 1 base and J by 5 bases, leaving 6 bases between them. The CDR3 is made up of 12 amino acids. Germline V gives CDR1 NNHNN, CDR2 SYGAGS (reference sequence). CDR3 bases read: TGTGCCAGCGGTGATTTATGGACAGAAGTCTTC. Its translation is CASGDLWTEVF. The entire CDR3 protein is CASGDLWTEVFF.

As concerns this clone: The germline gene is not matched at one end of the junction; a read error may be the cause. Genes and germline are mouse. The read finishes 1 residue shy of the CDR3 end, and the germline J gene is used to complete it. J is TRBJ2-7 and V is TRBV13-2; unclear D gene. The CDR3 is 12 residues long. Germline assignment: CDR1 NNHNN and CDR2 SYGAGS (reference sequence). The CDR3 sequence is CASSDAIYEQYF. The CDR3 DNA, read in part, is TGTGCCAGCAGTGATGCGATCTATGAACAGTAC.

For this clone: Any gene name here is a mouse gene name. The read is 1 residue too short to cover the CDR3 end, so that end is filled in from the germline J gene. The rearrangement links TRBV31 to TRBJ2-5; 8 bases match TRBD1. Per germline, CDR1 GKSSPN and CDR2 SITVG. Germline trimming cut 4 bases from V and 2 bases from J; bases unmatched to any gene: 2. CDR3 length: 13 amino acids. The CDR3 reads CAWTRGPQDTQYF. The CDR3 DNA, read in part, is TGTGCCTGGACCAGGGGGCCCCAAGACACCCAGTAC.